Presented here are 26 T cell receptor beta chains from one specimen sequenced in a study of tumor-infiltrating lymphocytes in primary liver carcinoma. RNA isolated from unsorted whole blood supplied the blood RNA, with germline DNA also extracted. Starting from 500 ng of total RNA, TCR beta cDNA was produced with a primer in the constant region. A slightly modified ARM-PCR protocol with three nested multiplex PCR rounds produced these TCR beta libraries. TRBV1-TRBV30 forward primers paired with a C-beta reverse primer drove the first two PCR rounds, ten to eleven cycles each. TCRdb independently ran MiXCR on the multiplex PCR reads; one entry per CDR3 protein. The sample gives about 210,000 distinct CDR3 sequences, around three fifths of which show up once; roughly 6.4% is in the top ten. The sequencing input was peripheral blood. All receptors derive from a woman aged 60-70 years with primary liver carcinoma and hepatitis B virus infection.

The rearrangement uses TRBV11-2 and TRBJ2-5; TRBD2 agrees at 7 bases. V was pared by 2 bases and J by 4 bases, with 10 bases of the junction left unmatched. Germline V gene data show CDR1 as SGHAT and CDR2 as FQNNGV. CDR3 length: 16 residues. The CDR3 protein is CASSLTRAGNSETQYF. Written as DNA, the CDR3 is TGTGCCAGCAGCTTAACGCGAGCGGGGAACTCAGAGACCCAGTACTTC.

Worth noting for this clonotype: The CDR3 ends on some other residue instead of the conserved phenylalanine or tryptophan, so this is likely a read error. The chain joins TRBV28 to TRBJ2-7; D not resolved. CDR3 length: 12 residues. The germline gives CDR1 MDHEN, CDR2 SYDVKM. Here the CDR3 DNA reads TGCGCCAGCAGTAAGGGCTCCTACGAGCAGTACTTA. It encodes CASSKGSYEQYL.

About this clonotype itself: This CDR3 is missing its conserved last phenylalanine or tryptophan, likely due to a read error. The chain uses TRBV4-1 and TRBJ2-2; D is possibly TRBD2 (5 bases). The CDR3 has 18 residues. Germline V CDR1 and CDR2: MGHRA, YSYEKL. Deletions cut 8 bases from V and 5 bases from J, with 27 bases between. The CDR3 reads CASERSGGMRASTGELFY. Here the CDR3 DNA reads TGCGCCAGCGAGCGGTCAGGTGGGATGAGAGCGAGTACCGGGGAGCTGTTTTAT.

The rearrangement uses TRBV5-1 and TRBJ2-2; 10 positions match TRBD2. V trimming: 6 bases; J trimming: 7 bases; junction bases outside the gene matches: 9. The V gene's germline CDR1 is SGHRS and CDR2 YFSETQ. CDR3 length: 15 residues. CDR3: CASNPLAGVDGELFF. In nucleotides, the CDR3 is TGCGCCAGCAACCCTCTAGCGGGAGTGGACGGGGAGCTGTTTTTT.

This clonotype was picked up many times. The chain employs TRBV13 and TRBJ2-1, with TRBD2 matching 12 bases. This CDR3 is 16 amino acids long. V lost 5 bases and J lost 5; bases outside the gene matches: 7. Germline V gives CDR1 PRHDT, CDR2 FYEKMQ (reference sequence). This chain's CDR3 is CASSTQGLAGNNEQFF. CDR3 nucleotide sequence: TGTGCCAGCAGCACCCAGGGACTAGCGGGCAACAATGAGCAGTTCTTC. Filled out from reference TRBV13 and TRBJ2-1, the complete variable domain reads AAGVIQSPRHLIKEKRETATLKCYPIPRHDTVYWYQQGPGQDPQFLISFYEKMQSDKGSIPDRFSAQQFSDYHSELNMSSLELGDSALYFCASSTQGLAGNNEQFFGPGTRLTVL.

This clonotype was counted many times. CDR3 sequence reads: CASSLENRGQLYGYTF. In DNA, the CDR3 is TGTGCCAGCAGCTTAGAGAACCGGGGACAGCTCTATGGCTACACCTTC. The V and J genes are TRBV11-3 and TRBJ1-2, with 7 nucleotides matching TRBD1. From germline, CDR1 is SGHNT and CDR2 YENEEA. CDR3 length: 16 residues. With V trimmed by 0 bases and J by 4 bases, 8 bases remained unmatched. The complete variable domain, with remaining parts taken from reference TRBV11-3 and TRBJ1-2, reads EAGVVQSPRYKIIEKKQPVAFWCNPISGHNTLYWYLQNLGQGPELLIRYENEEAVDDSQLPKDRFSAERLKGVDSTLKIQPAELGDSAVYLCASSLENRGQLYGYTFGSGTRLTVV.

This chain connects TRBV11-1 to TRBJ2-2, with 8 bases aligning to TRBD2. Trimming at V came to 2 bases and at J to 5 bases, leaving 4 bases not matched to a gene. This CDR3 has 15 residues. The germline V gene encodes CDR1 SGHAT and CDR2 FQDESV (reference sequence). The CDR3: CASSLSGSGTGELFF. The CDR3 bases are TGTGCCAGCAGCTTAAGCGGGAGTGGAACCGGGGAGCTGTTTTTT.

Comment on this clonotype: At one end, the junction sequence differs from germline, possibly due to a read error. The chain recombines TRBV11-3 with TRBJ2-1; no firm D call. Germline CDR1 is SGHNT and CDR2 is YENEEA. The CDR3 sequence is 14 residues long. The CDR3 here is CASSIGLTYNEQSF. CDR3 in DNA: TGTGCCAGCAGCATTGGCCTTACCTACAATGAGCAGTCCTTC. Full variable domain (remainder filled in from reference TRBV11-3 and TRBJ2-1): EAGVVQSPRYKIIEKKQPVAFWCNPISGHNTLYWYLQNLGQGPELLIRYENEEAVDDSQLPKDRFSAERLKGVDSTLKIQPAELGDSAVYLCASSIGLTYNEQSFGPGTRLTVL.

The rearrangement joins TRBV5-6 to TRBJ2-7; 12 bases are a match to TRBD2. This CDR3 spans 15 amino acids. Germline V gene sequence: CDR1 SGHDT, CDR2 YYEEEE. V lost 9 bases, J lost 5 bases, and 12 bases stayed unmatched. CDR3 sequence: CATNTTSGSSNEQYF. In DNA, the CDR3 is TGTGCCACCAATACGACTAGCGGGAGTTCGAACGAGCAGTACTTC.

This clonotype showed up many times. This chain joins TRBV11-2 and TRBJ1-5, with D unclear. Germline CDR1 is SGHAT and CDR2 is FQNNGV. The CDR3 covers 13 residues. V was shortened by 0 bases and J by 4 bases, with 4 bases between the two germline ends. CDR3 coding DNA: TGTGCCAGCAGCTTAGAGAATAATCAGCCCCAGCATTTT. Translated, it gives CASSLENNQPQHF. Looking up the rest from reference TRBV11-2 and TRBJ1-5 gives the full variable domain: EAGVAQSPRYKIIEKRQSVAFWCNPISGHATLYWYQQILGQGPKLLIQFQNNGVVDDSQLPKDRFSAERLKGVDSTLKIQPAKLEDSAVYLCASSLENNQPQHFGDGTRLSIL.

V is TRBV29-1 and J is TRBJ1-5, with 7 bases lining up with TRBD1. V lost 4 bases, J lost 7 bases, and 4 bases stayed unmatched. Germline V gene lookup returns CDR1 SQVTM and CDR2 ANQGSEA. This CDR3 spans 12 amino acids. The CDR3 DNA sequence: TGCAGCGTTGGGGAACAGGGGCAGCCCCAGCATTTT. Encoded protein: CSVGEQGQPQHF.

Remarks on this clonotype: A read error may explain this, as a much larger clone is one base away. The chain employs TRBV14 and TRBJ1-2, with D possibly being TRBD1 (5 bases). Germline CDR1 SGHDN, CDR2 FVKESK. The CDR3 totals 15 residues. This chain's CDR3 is CANSQDRGVASGYTF. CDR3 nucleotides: TGTGCCAACAGCCAAGATCGAGGGGTCGCGTCGGGCTACACCTTC.

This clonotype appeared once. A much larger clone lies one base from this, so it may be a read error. The CDR3 nucleotides are TGTGCCAGCACTCTATGTCGGACAGGGGGTGCCGGGGAGCTGTTTTTT. Translated, it gives CASTLCRTGGAGELFF. This sequence joins TRBV12-3 or TRBV12-4 and TRBJ2-2; 10 nucleotides match TRBD1. The J segment lost 6 bases and the V segment lost 7 bases, leaving 11 bases of the junction unmatched. This CDR3 comprises 16 residues.

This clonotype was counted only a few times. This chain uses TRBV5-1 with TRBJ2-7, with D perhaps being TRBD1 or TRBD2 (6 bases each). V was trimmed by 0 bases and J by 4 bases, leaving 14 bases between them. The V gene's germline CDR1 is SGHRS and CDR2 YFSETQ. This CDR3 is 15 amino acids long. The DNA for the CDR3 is TGCGCCAGCAGCTTGGAGGGGGGCCCAGGGTACGAGCAGTACTTC. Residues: CASSLEGGPGYEQYF.

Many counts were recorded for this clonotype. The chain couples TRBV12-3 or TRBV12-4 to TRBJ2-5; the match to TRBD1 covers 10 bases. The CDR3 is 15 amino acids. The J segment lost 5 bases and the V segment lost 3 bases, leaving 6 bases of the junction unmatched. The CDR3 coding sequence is TGTGCCAGCAGTTTTGGGGGACAGGGGACGGAGACCCAGTACTTC. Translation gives CASSFGGQGTETQYF.

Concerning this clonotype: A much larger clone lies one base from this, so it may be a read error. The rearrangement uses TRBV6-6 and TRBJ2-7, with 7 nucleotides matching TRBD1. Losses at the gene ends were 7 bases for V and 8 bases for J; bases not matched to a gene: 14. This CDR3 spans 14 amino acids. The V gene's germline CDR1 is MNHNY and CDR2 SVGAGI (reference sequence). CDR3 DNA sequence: TGTGCCAGCAATAACCGGGACAGCCCTGACAAGCAGTACTTC. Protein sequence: CASNNRDSPDKQYF.

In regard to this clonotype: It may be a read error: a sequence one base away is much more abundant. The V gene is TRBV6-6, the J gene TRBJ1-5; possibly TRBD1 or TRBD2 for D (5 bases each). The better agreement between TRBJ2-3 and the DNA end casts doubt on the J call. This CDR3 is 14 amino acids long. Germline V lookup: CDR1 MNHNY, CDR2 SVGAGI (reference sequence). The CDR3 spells CASSYSFGGEPQYF. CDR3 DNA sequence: TGTGCCAGCAGTTACTCCTTTGGGGGAGAGCCCCAGTATTTT.

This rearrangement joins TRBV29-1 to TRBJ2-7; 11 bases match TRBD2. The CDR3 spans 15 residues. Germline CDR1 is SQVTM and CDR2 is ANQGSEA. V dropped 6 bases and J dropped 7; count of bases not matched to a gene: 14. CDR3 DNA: TGCAGCGTCCAGGGGGGACTAGCGGTAGATGATGAGCAGTACTTC. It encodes CSVQGGLAVDDEQYF.

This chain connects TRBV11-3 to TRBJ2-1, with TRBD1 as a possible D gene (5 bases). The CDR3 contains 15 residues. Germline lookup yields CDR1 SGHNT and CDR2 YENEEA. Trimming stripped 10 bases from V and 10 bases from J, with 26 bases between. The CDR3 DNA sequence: TGTGCCATTAGCTTAGGGGCCCAGGGTCGCAAGGAGCAGTTCTTC. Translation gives CAISLGAQGRKEQFF.

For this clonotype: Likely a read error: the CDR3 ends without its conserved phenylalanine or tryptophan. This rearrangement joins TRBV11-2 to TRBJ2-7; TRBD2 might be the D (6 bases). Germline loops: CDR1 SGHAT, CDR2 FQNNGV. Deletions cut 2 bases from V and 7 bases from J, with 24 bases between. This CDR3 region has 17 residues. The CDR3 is CASSLHFLGAVGGEQYL. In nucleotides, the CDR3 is TGTGCCAGCAGCTTACACTTTTTAGGGGCCGTGGGGGGTGAGCAGTACCTC.

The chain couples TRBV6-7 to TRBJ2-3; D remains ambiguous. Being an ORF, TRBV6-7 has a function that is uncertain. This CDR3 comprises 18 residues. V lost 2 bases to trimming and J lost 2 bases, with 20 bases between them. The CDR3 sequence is CASSYRTLIARFTDTQYF. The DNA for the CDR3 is TGTGCCAGCAGTTACAGGACCTTAATAGCCCGGTTCACAGATACGCAGTATTTT.

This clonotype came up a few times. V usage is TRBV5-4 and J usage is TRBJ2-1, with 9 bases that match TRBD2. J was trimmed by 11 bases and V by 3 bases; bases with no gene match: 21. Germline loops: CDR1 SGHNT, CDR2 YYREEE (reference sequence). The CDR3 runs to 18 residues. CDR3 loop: CASSSGRPLAGSSVKQFF. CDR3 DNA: TGTGCCAGCAGCTCGGGACGTCCACTAGCGGGTTCCTCAGTGAAGCAGTTCTTC.

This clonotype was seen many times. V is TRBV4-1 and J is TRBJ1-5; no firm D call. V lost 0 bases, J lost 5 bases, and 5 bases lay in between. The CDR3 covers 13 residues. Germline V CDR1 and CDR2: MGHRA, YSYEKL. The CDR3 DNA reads TGCGCCAGCAGCCAAGAGAGGGATCAGCCCCAGCATTTT. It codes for CASSQERDQPQHF.

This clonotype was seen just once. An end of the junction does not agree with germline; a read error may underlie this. This chain's CDR3 is CTSNTLAESSDTQYF. CDR3 bases: TGTACCAGCAACACCCTAGCGGAGTCCTCAGATACGCAGTATTTT. The chain has TRBV12-3 or TRBV12-4 and TRBJ2-3; 7 bases map to TRBD2. The CDR3 length is 15 residues.

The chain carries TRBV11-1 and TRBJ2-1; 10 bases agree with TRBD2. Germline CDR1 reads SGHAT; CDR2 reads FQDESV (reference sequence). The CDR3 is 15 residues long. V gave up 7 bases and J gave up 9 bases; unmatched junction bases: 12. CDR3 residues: CASNTRTSGSGEQFF. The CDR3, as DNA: TGTGCCAGCAACACCCGGACTAGCGGTAGTGGTGAGCAGTTCTTC.

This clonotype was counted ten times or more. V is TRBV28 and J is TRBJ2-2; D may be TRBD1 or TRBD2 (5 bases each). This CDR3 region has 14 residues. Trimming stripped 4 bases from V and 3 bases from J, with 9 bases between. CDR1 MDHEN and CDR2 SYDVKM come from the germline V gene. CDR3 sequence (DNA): TGTGCCAGCAGTTGGGGACGGTACACCGGGGAGCTGTTTTTT. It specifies CASSWGRYTGELFF.